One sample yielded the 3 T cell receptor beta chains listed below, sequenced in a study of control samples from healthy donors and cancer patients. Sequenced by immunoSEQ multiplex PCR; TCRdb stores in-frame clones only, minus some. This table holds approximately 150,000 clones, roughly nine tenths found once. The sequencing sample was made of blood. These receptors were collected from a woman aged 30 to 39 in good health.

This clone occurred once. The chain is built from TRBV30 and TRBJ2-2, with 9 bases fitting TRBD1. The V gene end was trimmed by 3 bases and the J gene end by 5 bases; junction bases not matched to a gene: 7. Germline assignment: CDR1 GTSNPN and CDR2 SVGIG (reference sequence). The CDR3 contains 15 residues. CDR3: CAWRRAGTGTGELFF. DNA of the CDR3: TGTGCCTGGAGACGGGCCGGGACAGGGACCGGGGAGCTGTTTTTT.

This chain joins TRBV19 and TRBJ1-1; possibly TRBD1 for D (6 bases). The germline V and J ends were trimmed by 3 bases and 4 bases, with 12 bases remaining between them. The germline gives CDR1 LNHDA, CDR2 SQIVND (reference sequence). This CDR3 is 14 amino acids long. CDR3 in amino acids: CASSIGQSSTEAFF. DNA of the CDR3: TGTGCCAGTAGTATCGGACAGTCGAGCACTGAAGCTTTCTTT.

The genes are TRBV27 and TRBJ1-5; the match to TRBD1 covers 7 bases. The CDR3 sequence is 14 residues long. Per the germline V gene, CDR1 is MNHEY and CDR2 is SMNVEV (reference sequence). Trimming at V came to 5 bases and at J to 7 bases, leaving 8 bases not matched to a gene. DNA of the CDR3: TGTGCCAGCAGTCCGCTGACAGGGAACCAGCCCCAGCATTTT. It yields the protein CASSPLTGNQPQHF.